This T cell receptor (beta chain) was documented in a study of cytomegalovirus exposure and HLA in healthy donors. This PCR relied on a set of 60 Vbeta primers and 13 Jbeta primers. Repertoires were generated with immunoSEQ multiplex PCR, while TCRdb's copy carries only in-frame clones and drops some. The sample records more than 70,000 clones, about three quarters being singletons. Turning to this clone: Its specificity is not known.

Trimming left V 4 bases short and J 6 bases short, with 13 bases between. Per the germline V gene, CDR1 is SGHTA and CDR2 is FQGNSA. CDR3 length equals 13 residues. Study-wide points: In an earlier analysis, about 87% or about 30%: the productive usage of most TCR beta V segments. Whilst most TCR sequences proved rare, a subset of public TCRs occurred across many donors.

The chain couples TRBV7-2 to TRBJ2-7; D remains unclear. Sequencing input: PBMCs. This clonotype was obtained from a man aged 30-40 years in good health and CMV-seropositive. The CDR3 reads CASSSRPTLEQYF. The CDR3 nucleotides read TGTGCCAGCAGCTCCCGCCCGACTCTCGAGCAGTACTTC.